Listed here are 30 T cell receptor beta chains from one sample, sequenced in a study of response to subunit inactivated influenza vaccine. From the RT-PCR reads, TCRdb called clonotypes with MiXCR, one entry per CDR3 protein. The sample holds approximately 500,000 distinct CDR3 sequences, 11% to 15% seen once. Specimen: PBMCs from blood, collected roughly 13 days after vaccination. These receptors came from a man aged 45 to 65 who received an inactivated influenza vaccine.

The chain employs TRBV7-3 and TRBJ2-1; 15 bases agree with TRBD2. The germline CDR1 and CDR2 sequences are SGHTA and FQGTGA. The CDR3 runs to 18 residues. V lost 5 bases and J lost 8; bases outside the gene matches: 13. Written as DNA, the CDR3 is TGTGCCAGCAGCCCAGGACTAGCGGGAGGGCACCACATCGATGAGCAGTTCTTC. Translating it yields CASSPGLAGGHHIDEQFF. Complete variable domain (other parts from reference TRBV7-3 and TRBJ2-1): GAGVSQTPSNKVTEKGKYVELRCDPISGHTALYWYRQSLGQGPEFLIYFQGTGAADDSGLPNDRFFAVRPEGSVSTLKIQRTERGDSAVYLCASSPGLAGGHHIDEQFFGPGTRLTVL.

The chain links TRBV7-8 to TRBJ2-3; unclear D gene. This CDR3 contains 13 residues. CDR1 and CDR2 from the germline V gene are SGHVS and FQNEAQ. Trimming shortened V by 5 bases and J by 6 bases, and 12 bases separated the two germline ends. The CDR3 DNA sequence: TGTGCCAGCAGCCAAGACCTTTGGGATACGCAGTATTTT. Translation gives CASSQDLWDTQYF.

V usage is TRBV18 and J usage is TRBJ1-5, with D possibly matching TRBD1 (5 bases). V was trimmed by 6 bases and J by 4 bases, leaving 7 bases between them. The CDR3 is made up of 12 amino acids. Germline V gives CDR1 KGHSH, CDR2 LQKENI. The CDR3 protein is CASSRTNQPQHF. In DNA form, the CDR3 reads TGTGCCAGCTCTAGGACAAATCAGCCCCAGCATTTT. Supplemented by reference TRBV18 and TRBJ1-5, the full variable domain reads NAGVMQNPRHLVRRRGQEARLRCSPMKGHSHVYWYRQLPEEGLKFMVYLQKENIIDESGMPKERFSAEFPKEGPSILRIQQVVRGDSAAYFCASSRTNQPQHFGDGTRLSIL.

This clonotype has just a few counts. The chain recombines TRBV11-2 with TRBJ2-3; 7 nucleotides line up with TRBD2. This CDR3 has 16 residues. Germline V gene data show CDR1 as SGHAT and CDR2 as FQNNGV. Trimming cost V 0 bases and J 0 bases; bases outside gene matches: 3. This chain's CDR3 is CASSLELLASTDTQYF. The CDR3 DNA is TGTGCCAGCAGCTTAGAGTTACTAGCGAGCACAGATACGCAGTATTTT.

At least ten counts were recorded for this clonotype. This chain joins TRBV11-2 and TRBJ2-7, with a possible D match to TRBD1 (7 bases). V shed 5 bases and J shed 3 bases, with 14 bases lying between them. This CDR3 contains 14 residues. CDR1 and CDR2 from the germline V gene are SGHAT and FQNNGV. The CDR3 reads CASSASGGNYEQYF. CDR3 nucleotides: TGTGCCAGCAGCGCGTCAGGGGGGAACTACGAGCAGTACTTC.

This clonotype has a count of ten or more. In nucleotides, the CDR3 is TGTGCCAGCAGGGGAGAGGCAGTCCTTAGCACAGATACGCAGTATTTT. It encodes CASRGEAVLSTDTQYF. The chain couples TRBV12-3 or TRBV12-4 to TRBJ2-3; TRBD2 might be the D (5 bases). V lost 6 bases and J 0 bases, leaving 16 bases between the germline ends. The CDR3 has 16 residues.

This clonotype showed up just a few times. V usage is TRBV29-1 and J usage is TRBJ1-1; TRBD1 matches 7 bases. The CDR3 is 14 residues long. Germline assignment: CDR1 SQVTM and CDR2 ANQGSEA. V dropped 6 bases and J dropped 5; count of bases not matched to a gene: 12. CDR3 loop: CSVTDTGVWTEAFF. CDR3 nucleotide sequence: TGCAGCGTCACCGATACAGGGGTTTGGACTGAAGCTTTCTTT.

The gene calls are TRBV29-1 and TRBJ2-7; 9 bases match TRBD1. This CDR3 is 16 amino acids long. Unmatched junction bases numbered 10, after V lost 4 bases and J lost 0 bases. CDR1 and CDR2 (germline): SQVTM, ANQGSEA. DNA for the CDR3: TGCAGCGTTGGGGGAGACAGGGGGAGAAGCTCCTACGAGCAGTACTTC. It codes for CSVGGDRGRSSYEQYF.

This clonotype was recorded a few times. The rearrangement links TRBV4-3 to TRBJ2-1; 7 nucleotides match TRBD2. CDR3 length: 16 residues. Germline CDR1 is LGHNA and CDR2 is YSLEER. Germline trimming cut 0 bases from V and 7 bases from J; bases unmatched to any gene: 9. CDR3 nucleotides: TGCGCCAGCAGCCAAGATCTAGCAGGACTAGGGAATGAGCAGTTCTTC. Amino acid sequence: CASSQDLAGLGNEQFF.

The chain is built from TRBV6-5 and TRBJ2-7, with D tentatively TRBD2 (6 bases). The CDR3 contains 17 residues. V was cut by 0 bases and J by 0 bases, with 15 bases left in between. Germline values: CDR1 MNHEY, CDR2 SVGAGI. The DNA for the CDR3 is TGTGCCAGCAGTTACTCGTCGGGCGGGGCAAGCTCCTACGAGCAGTACTTC. Translating it yields CASSYSSGGASSYEQYF.

The table lists this clonotype with a count of one. The rearrangement links TRBV10-3 to TRBJ1-5; 8 positions agree with TRBD1. The V gene end was trimmed by 2 bases and the J gene end by 6 bases; junction bases not matched to a gene: 6. This CDR3 is 15 amino acids long. CDR1 is ENHRY and CDR2 is SYGVKD in the germline V gene. The CDR3, as DNA: TGTGCCATCAGTGAGACCCTACAGGGGGGTCAGCCCCAGCATTTT. Translated, it gives CAISETLQGGQPQHF.

The chain uses TRBV4-2 and TRBJ2-2; no reliable D call. V was trimmed by 0 bases and J by 6 bases, leaving 8 bases between them. The CDR3 extends over 14 amino acids. Germline assignment: CDR1 LGHNA and CDR2 YNFKEQ. Here the CDR3 DNA reads TGTGCCAGCAGCCAAGAGACGGGTGCCGGGGAGCTGTTTTTT. It yields the protein CASSQETGAGELFF.

The chain carries TRBV7-2 and TRBJ2-1; D remains unclear. Germline CDR1 and CDR2: SGHTA and FQGNSA. Trimming took off 1 base at V and 12 bases at J, with 13 bases between the two ends. The CDR3 totals 13 residues. Here the CDR3 reads CASSLDGQWVQFF. For the CDR3, the DNA is TGTGCCAGCAGCTTAGATGGTCAATGGGTGCAGTTCTTC.

This rearrangement joins TRBV7-2 to TRBJ2-5; no clear D. The CDR3 loop spans 12 amino acids. Germline CDR1 SGHTA, CDR2 FQGNSA. Trimming took 6 bases from V and 5 from J, leaving 10 bases between them. The CDR3 protein is CASSSILETQYF. The CDR3 nucleotides read TGTGCCAGCAGTTCAATCCTGGAGACCCAGTACTTC.

This clonotype was observed a few times. This rearrangement joins TRBV3-1 to TRBJ1-6; 7 bases are shared with TRBD1. CDR3 length equals 14 residues. Trimming cost V 6 bases and J 7 bases; bases outside gene matches: 6. Looked up from germline, CDR1 is LGHDT and CDR2 is YNNKEL (reference sequence). CDR3: CASRLGQQNSPLHF. The DNA for the CDR3 is TGTGCCAGCAGGCTGGGACAGCAGAATTCACCCCTCCACTTT.

The rearrangement joins TRBV7-2 to TRBJ2-3, with no clear D. V lost 0 bases, J lost 2 bases, and 9 bases lay in between. Germline V lookup: CDR1 SGHTA, CDR2 FQGNSA. This CDR3 is 15 amino acids long. The CDR3 region has the DNA TGTGCCAGCAGCTTAGCGATTTTAAACACAGATACGCAGTATTTT. As protein: CASSLAILNTDTQYF. The full variable domain, its missing parts supplied by reference TRBV7-2 and TRBJ2-3, is GAGVSQSPSNKVTEKGKDVELRCDPISGHTALYWYRQSLGQGLEFLIYFQGNSAPDKSGLPSDRFSAERTGGSVSTLTIQRTQQEDSAVYLCASSLAILNTDTQYFGPGTRLTVL.

This clonotype was detected only a few times. The J gene is TRBJ1-5, the V gene TRBV20-1; D is possibly TRBD1 (5 bases). CDR1 is DFQATT and CDR2 is SNEGSKA in the germline V gene (reference sequence). The CDR3 length is 15 residues. Trimming took 5 bases from V and 0 from J, leaving 14 bases between them. The CDR3 loop reads CSAPVGTDSNQPQHF. CDR3 coding DNA: TGCAGTGCTCCCGTGGGGACGGATAGCAATCAGCCCCAGCATTTT.

This clonotype was detected only a few times. The gene calls are TRBV9 and TRBJ1-1, with D possibly matching TRBD1 (5 bases). Germline V CDR1 and CDR2: SGDLS, YYNGEE. The V end was cut by 1 base, the J end by 3 bases, with 16 bases between. CDR3 length: 16 residues. CDR3 residues: CASSVSAGRYDTEAFF. The CDR3 DNA sequence: TGTGCCAGCAGCGTAAGCGCAGGGCGGTACGACACTGAAGCTTTCTTT.

This chain joins TRBV7-2 and TRBJ2-1; D is unclear. Trimming left V 5 bases short and J 10 bases short, with 18 bases between. Germline V gene data show CDR1 as SGHTA and CDR2 as FQGNSA. The CDR3 sequence is 14 residues long. CDR3 in DNA: TGTGCCAGCAGCCTCATGGGTGGTAGGCGGGAGCAGTTCTTC. Translating it yields CASSLMGGRREQFF.

This clonotype was observed at least ten times. This chain links TRBV7-8 with TRBJ2-7; D not certain. Trimming stripped 1 base from V and 3 bases from J, with 13 bases between. CDR1 and CDR2 (germline): SGHVS, FQNEAQ. This CDR3 region has 15 residues. The CDR3 loop reads CASSLVAVQYYEQYF. Here the CDR3 DNA reads TGTGCCAGCAGCTTAGTGGCCGTACAATACTACGAGCAGTACTTC.

In its sample, this clonotype was seen a few times. The J gene is TRBJ2-3, the V gene TRBV5-1; D is perhaps TRBD2 (6 bases). Per germline, CDR1 SGHRS and CDR2 YFSETQ. V was shortened by 1 base and J by 6 bases, with 15 bases between the two germline ends. This CDR3 has 15 residues. The CDR3 DNA sequence: TGCGCCAGCAGCTTGTCGGACTACCTCTATGATACGCAGTATTTT. Translation gives CASSLSDYLYDTQYF.

This clonotype showed up just a few times. The chain recombines TRBV4-3 with TRBJ2-6; no firm D call. The CDR3 is made up of 17 amino acids. Looked up from germline, CDR1 is LGHNA and CDR2 is YSLEER. V lost 4 bases and J lost 0, with 13 bases in between. The CDR3 coding sequence is TGCGCCAGCAGCCCCACATTCACGAGCTCTGGGGCCAACGTCCTGACTTTC. This translates into CASSPTFTSSGANVLTF.

This clonotype was detected only a few times. The chain combines TRBV2 with TRBJ1-5; TRBD1 matches 10 bases. V shed 0 bases, J shed 9 bases, and the junction held 2 bases outside the gene matches. The CDR3 loop spans 14 amino acids. Germline-derived CDR1 and CDR2 are SNHLY and FYNNEI. The CDR3 bases are TGTGCCAGCAGTGAAGCCAGGACAGGGGGGCCCCAGCATTTT. Translated, it gives CASSEARTGGPQHF.

The sample holds many counts of this clonotype. The rearrangement uses TRBV28 and TRBJ1-1, with D hard to call. Germline V gene lookup returns CDR1 MDHEN and CDR2 SYDVKM. The germline V and J ends were trimmed by 1 base and 6 bases, with 12 bases remaining between them. CDR3 size: 14 residues. The CDR3 loop is CASSLLFLGSEAFF. The CDR3 nucleotides read TGTGCCAGCAGTTTATTATTTTTGGGATCTGAAGCTTTCTTT.

This clonotype came up a few times. The chain couples TRBV28 to TRBJ2-5, with 12 bases aligning to TRBD2. The CDR3 covers 17 residues. The germline CDR1 and CDR2 sequences are MDHEN and SYDVKM. The V segment lost 4 bases and the J segment 4 bases; nucleotides outside the gene matches: 10. CDR3 in amino acids: CASSYRTSGDGGETQYF. CDR3 coding DNA: TGTGCCAGCAGTTACAGGACTAGCGGGGACGGTGGAGAGACCCAGTACTTC.

This clonotype was counted only a few times. The gene calls are TRBV12-3 or TRBV12-4 and TRBJ2-7, with D hard to call. Trimming removed 0 bases from V and 5 bases from J, with 11 bases in between. The CDR3 contains 14 residues. DNA of the CDR3: TGTGCCAGCAGTTTAGCGCTAACCACGGACGAGCAGTACTTC. This encodes CASSLALTTDEQYF.

The chain recombines TRBV20-1 with TRBJ2-3; tentatively, D is TRBD1 (6 bases). Trimming left V 2 bases short and J 5 bases short, with 14 bases between. Per the germline V gene, CDR1 is DFQATT and CDR2 is SNEGSKA (reference sequence). The CDR3 has 14 amino acids. CDR3 bases: TGCAGTGCTAGACCAGGGGCAGGTGTAGATACGCAGTATTTT. It translates to CSARPGAGVDTQYF.

This clonotype came up a few times. The rearrangement joins TRBV5-1 to TRBJ1-6, with 7 nucleotides matching TRBD1. The CDR3 has 16 residues. With V trimmed by 3 bases and J by 5 bases, 8 bases remained unmatched. Germline V gene sequence: CDR1 SGHRS, CDR2 YFSETQ. CDR3 in amino acids: CASSSNTGTDNSPLHF. The CDR3 DNA reads as TGCGCCAGCAGCTCGAACACCGGGACAGATAATTCACCCCTCCACTTT.

This clonotype has a count of ten or more. J is TRBJ2-7 and V is TRBV5-1, with 8 bases lining up with TRBD1. The CDR3 length is 14 residues. The V segment lost 4 bases and the J segment 1 base; nucleotides outside the gene matches: 4. Germline loops: CDR1 SGHRS, CDR2 YFSETQ. CDR3 loop: CASSTGQGSYEQYF. The CDR3 nucleotides are TGCGCCAGCAGCACCGGACAGGGATCCTACGAGCAGTACTTC.

V is TRBV4-3 and J is TRBJ2-3, with 8 bases fitting TRBD1. Germline assignment: CDR1 LGHNA and CDR2 YSLEER. The length of the CDR3 is 16 residues. J lost 0 bases, V lost 4 bases, and 6 bases had no gene match. This CDR3 reads CASSLRQGFSTDTQYF. CDR3 nucleotides: TGCGCCAGCAGCCTACGACAGGGGTTTAGCACAGATACGCAGTATTTT.